This T cell receptor (beta chain) was identified during a study of blood T cell repertoires in COVID-19. Cohort 3 recovered donors had two negative PCRs, clearance, or symptom resolution. This CDR3 is 15 amino acids long. V dropped 3 bases and J dropped 1 base, with 12 bases sitting between them. In germline, CDR1 is GTSNPN, CDR2 SVGIG (reference sequence). Profiled with immunoSEQ multiplex PCR; TCRdb holds only in-frame clones, not every one. There are around 280,000 clones in the sample; around 85% occur only once, and 6% to 6.5% lies in the top ten. The sample comprised PBMCs or T cells enriched from blood (not recorded which). This TCR was recovered from a woman between 40 and 50 years old who had recovered from COVID-19. The chain links TRBV30 to TRBJ1-4; D gene unclear. The CDR3 bases are TGTGCCTGGAGCGAAATGAGCGGAACTAATGAAAAACTGTTTTTT. It translates to CAWSEMSGTNEKLFF.